The present T cell receptor (beta chain) was sequenced within a study of CXCR3-negative and CXCR3-positive naive CD8 T cells. Each CD8+ T cell subset was flow-sorted in triplicate. Every sort contained 300,000 cells. Each TRB cDNA library was prepared by 5' RACE (with UMI labels). TCRdb reanalyzed the 5' RACE reads, giving one entry per CDR3 protein sequence and no DNA. This table holds more than 50,000 distinct CDR3 sequences. A note on this clonotype: Its antigen remains unknown.

Germline lookup yields CDR1 SQVTM and CDR2 ANQGSEA. This CDR3 contains 14 residues. Study-wide results and caveats: CXCR3-positive naive cells carried more hydrophobic TRB CDR3s than CXCR3-negative naive cells did. Both naive subsets, CXCR3-negative and CXCR3-positive, displayed similar TRBV-TRBJ usage, unlike memory cells. With surface CD5 comparable between naive subsets, TCR strength was estimated using properties derived from the TRB CDR3.

The chain couples TRBV29-1 to TRBJ2-1; the D gene TCRdb calls, TRBD1, cannot be checked with no DNA. Material: naive CXCR3- CD8+ T cells from blood. Sample subset: CD45RO-CCR7+CD27+CD95- naive CD8+ T cells lacking CXCR3 (TNR3-). The TCR was taken from a human donor in good health. Some clones in this sample may be carry-over from other donors' samples. This CDR3 reads CSGEAGVSYNEQFF.